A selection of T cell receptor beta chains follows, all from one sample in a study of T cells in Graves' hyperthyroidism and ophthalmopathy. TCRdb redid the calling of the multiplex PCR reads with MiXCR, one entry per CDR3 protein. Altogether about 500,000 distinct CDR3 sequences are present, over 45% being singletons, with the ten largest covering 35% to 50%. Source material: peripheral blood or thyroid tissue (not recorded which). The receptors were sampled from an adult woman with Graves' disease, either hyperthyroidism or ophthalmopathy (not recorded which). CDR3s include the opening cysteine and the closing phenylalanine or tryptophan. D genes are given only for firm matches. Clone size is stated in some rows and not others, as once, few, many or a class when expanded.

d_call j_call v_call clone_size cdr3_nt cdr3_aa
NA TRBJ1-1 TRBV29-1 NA TGCAGCGTGAGGGCCGGGATTATGAACACTGAAGCTTTCTTT CSVRAGIMNTEAFF
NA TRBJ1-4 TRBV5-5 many TGTGCCAGCGCGAAGGGGGAAGGAGGTAATGAAAAACTGTTTTTT CASAKGEGGNEKLFF
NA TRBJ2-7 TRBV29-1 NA TGCAGCGTTGGAAAGGGAGCCTCCTACGAGCAGTACTTC CSVGKGASYEQYF
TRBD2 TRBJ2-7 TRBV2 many TGTGCCAGCAGCGAGACTAGCGGGCAGTACTTC CASSETSGQYF
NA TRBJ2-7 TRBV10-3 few TGTGCCATCAGTAGACCTCCAGGAACTCCCTCCTACGAGCAGTACTTC CAISRPPGTPSYEQYF
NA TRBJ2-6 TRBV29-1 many TGCAGCGTTGAAGAATACAACGTCCTGACTTTC CSVEEYNVLTF
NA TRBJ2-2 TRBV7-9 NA TGTGCCAGCAGCCTCCCAGAGGGGCTGTTTTTT CASSLPEGLFF
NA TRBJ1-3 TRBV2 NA TGTGCCGGTGCCTCGGGACCGGACTCTGGAAACACCATATATTTT CAGASGPDSGNTIYF
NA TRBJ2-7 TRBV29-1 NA TGCAGTGCTAGAGATAAGCCCCAACCTTATTACGAGCAGTACTTC CSARDKPQPYYEQYF
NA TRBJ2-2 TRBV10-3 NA TGTGCCATCAGGAACCCTGGGAAGAACACCGGGGAGCTGTTTTTT CAIRNPGKNTGELFF
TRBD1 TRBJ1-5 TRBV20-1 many TGCAGTACCAATAGTCCAAGACAGGGGTCTAGCAATCAGCCCCAGCATTTT CSTNSPRQGSSNQPQHF
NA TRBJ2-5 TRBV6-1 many TGTGCCAGCAGTCCGAGTCGGAGAGAGACCCAGTACTTC CASSPSRRETQYF
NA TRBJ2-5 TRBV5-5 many TGTGCCAGCAACACCCCGGGGGCTCAAGAGACCCAGTACTTC CASNTPGAQETQYF
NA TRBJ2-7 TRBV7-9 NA TGTGCCAGCAGCACAACGGGCCTCGCATTCTACGAGCAGTACTTC CASSTTGLAFYEQYF
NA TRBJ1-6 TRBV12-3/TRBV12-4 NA TGTGCCAGCAGTTTAAATTCACGGAATTCACCCCTCCACTTT CASSLNSRNSPLHF
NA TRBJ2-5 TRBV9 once TGTGCCAGCAGCGCGACAGCGTTGGGAGGTGGGCGGGAGACCCAGTACTTC CASSATALGGGRETQYF
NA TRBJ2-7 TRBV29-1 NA TGCAGCGTTAGAAACCGGAACCCCGCCGACGAGCAGTACTTC CSVRNRNPADEQYF
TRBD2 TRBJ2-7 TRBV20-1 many TGCAGTGCTATACGTTCGGGACTAGCGGGCCCCGAGCAGTACTTC CSAIRSGLAGPEQYF
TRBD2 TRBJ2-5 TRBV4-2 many TGTGCCAGCAGCCAAGATCTGAGCGGGATAGGAGAGACCCAGTACTTC CASSQDLSGIGETQYF
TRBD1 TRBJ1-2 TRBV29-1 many TGCAGCGCCGACTGGGCAGGGGGGGGATATGGCTACACCTTC CSADWAGGGYGYTF
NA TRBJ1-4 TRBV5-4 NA TGTGCCAGCAGCTCCCGTTTTAGTAATGAAAAACTGTTTTTT CASSSRFSNEKLFF
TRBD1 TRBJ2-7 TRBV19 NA TGTGCCAGTCGGACCGGGACAGGGGGTAACGAGCAGTACTTC CASRTGTGGNEQYF
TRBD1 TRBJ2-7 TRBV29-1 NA TGCAGCGTTACAGGGGGCTCAGGGCCTTGGTCATACGAGCAGTACTTC CSVTGGSGPWSYEQYF
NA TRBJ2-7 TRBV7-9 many TGTGCCAGCAGTTCCAAGGACTCCTACGAGCAGTACTTC CASSSKDSYEQYF
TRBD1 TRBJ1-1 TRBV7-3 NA TGTGCCAGCGGGGACAGGGACAAAACTGAAGCTTTCTTT CASGDRDKTEAFF
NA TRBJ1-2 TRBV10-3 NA TGTGCCATCGGACCCCTAAACTATGGCTACACCTTC CAIGPLNYGYTF
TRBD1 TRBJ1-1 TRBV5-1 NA TGCGCCAGCAGTTTTCGACCCGCCGGACAGGTGGAAGCTTTCTTT CASSFRPAGQVEAFF
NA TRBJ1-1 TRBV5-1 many TGCGCCAGCAGCTTGACCCCCCGGGGAGAGGTCACTGAAGCTTTCTTT CASSLTPRGEVTEAFF
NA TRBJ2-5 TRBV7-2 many TGTGCCAGCACCCGCCCGGACGGGGAGACCCAGTACTTC CASTRPDGETQYF
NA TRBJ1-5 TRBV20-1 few TGCAGTGCCCCAGACAGCCTCCGCATTTATAGAAATCAGCCCCAGCATTTT CSAPDSLRIYRNQPQHF
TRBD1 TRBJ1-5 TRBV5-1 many TGCGCCAGCAGCCCGGGGACAGGGCAGAGCAATCAGCCCCAGCATTTT CASSPGTGQSNQPQHF
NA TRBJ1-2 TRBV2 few TGTGCCAGCAGTGAAACAGAGTCAGACTTCTATGGCTACACCTTC CASSETESDFYGYTF
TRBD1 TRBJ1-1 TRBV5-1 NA TGCGCCAGCAGCTCCGGGACAGGGGCGAACACTGAAGCTTTCTTT CASSSGTGANTEAFF
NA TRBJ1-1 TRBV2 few TGTGCCAGCAGGTACAACACTGAAGCTTTCTTT CASRYNTEAFF
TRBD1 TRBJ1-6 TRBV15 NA TGTGCCACCAGCAGCGGGACAGTTTCTAATTCACCCCTCCACTTT CATSSGTVSNSPLHF
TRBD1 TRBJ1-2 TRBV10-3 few TGTGCCACTCTAGGGGACAGGGGAAACTATGGCTACACCTTC CATLGDRGNYGYTF
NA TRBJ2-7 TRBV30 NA TGTGCCTCACGGAGGGGGACCCTAGGCGAGCAGTACTTC CASRRGTLGEQYF
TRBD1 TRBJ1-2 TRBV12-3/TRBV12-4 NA TGTGCCAGCAGTTTACTGGACAGGGGAGTCGGCTACACCTTC CASSLLDRGVGYTF
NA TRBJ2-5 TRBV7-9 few TGTGCCAGCAGCTTATTGGAGGGACAAGAGACCCAGTACTTC CASSLLEGQETQYF
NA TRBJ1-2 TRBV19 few TGTGCCAGTAGTACCGGGGACGATGGCTACACCTTC CASSTGDDGYTF